These T cell receptor beta chains were read from a single sample in a study of T-cell memory formation after mild COVID-19. Via MiXCR, TCRdb re-called the 5' RACE reads, giving one row per CDR3 protein. The sample lists 560,000 or so distinct CDR3 sequences, approximately 15% seen once, with just over 8% in the top ten. The sample comprised PBMCs or a T cell subset sorted from them (not recorded which). The receptors shown here come from an adult woman who had mild COVID-19 (a few samples of this study predate the infection). Cell type and time point are not known. Both conserved end residues are part of each CDR3. The D gene is left open where the match is weak. The size field is filled for only some rows; it gives once, few, many or a size class.

j_call	v_call	d_call	clone_size	cdr3_nt	cdr3_aa
TRBJ1-1	TRBV19	TRBD1	few	TGTGCCAGTACCCCGACAGGGATGGGTACTGAAGCTTTCTTT	CASTPTGMGTEAFF
TRBJ1-2	TRBV6-5	NA	few	TGTGCCAGCCAGAGCGGGGGCCGGGATGGCTACACCTTC	CASQSGGRDGYTF
TRBJ2-7	TRBV6-5	NA	NA	TGTGCCAGCAGTTCCCGGGACGGGACCTACGAGCAGTACTTC	CASSSRDGTYEQYF
TRBJ2-2	TRBV4-3	TRBD2	NA	TGCGCCAGCAGCCAACAGACTAGCGGTAACCCCGGGGAGCTGTTTTTT	CASSQQTSGNPGELFF
TRBJ2-7	TRBV20-1	TRBD1	few	TGCAGTGCTTCCTCAGGGGGCTCCTACGAGCAGTACTTC	CSASSGGSYEQYF
TRBJ1-2	TRBV5-1	NA	NA	TGCGCCAGCGGCGACCGACGTTCTAACTATGGCTACACCTTC	CASGDRRSNYGYTF
TRBJ1-2	TRBV6-5	NA	few	TGTGCCAGCACCCCGAGGGGGTTCGGAGGCTACACCTTC	CASTPRGFGGYTF
TRBJ2-7	TRBV9	TRBD1	many	TGTGCCAGCGGTAAGGGGGCGCTGGACGAGCAGTACTTC	CASGKGALDEQYF
TRBJ2-3	TRBV11-2	TRBD1	NA	TGTGCCAGCAGCCCAGAGGGGGCAGGGGTGGCAGATACGCAGTATTTT	CASSPEGAGVADTQYF
TRBJ2-1	TRBV4-2	NA	few	TGTGCCAGCAGCCAAGATTTGGGAGACAATGAGCAGTTCTTC	CASSQDLGDNEQFF
TRBJ2-1	TRBV6-5	TRBD2	few	TGTGCCAGCAGACCACCTGGTTGGGGGGGTTCTGATGAGCAGTTCTTC	CASRPPGWGGSDEQFF
TRBJ1-1	TRBV20-1	NA	NA	TGCAGTGCTAGAGATTCAACGGGGAACACTGAAGCTTTCTTT	CSARDSTGNTEAFF
TRBJ2-7	TRBV7-9	NA	few	TGTGCCAGCAGCTTACCTCCAGGCTACGAGCAGTACTTC	CASSLPPGYEQYF
TRBJ2-7	TRBV5-4	TRBD1	once	TGTGCCAGCAGCCTACCCACGGGACAGGGGGGAGAGCAGTACTTC	CASSLPTGQGGEQYF
TRBJ2-7	TRBV12-3/TRBV12-4	NA	few	TGTGCCAGCAGCGCGGACTGGGGCCCGGGGGAGCAGTACTTC	CASSADWGPGEQYF
TRBJ1-4	TRBV15	NA	NA	TGTGCCACCAGCAGAGTGACCACCCCTAATGAAAAACTGTTTTTT	CATSRVTTPNEKLFF
TRBJ2-1	TRBV18	NA	few	TGTGCCAGCTCATCACTGATCTGGGATGAGCAGTTCTTC	CASSSLIWDEQFF
TRBJ1-1	TRBV4-1	TRBD1	NA	TGCGCCAGCAGCCGAGAGACAGGGGATGGTACTGAAGCTTTCTTT	CASSRETGDGTEAFF
TRBJ2-4	TRBV10-3	NA	NA	TGTGCCACCCTACCCCAGGGGCAAAACATTCAGTACTTC	CATLPQGQNIQYF
TRBJ1-3	TRBV7-9	TRBD1	few	TGTGCCACGCGATTTACCGGGACAGACTTATTTACTGGAAACACCATATATTTT	CATRFTGTDLFTGNTIYF
TRBJ2-7	TRBV7-3	TRBD2	NA	TGTGCCAGCAGCTTATGGGGAGGGCCCTACGAGCAGTACTTC	CASSLWGGPYEQYF
TRBJ2-1	TRBV6-5	NA	many	TGTGCCAGCAGGAGCCTCCTGAATCGGAACAATGAGCAGTTCTTC	CASRSLLNRNNEQFF
TRBJ2-1	TRBV12-3/TRBV12-4	NA	few	TGTGCCAGCAGTCCCTTCGGGGGCGCCTACAATGAGCAGTTCTTC	CASSPFGGAYNEQFF
TRBJ2-1	TRBV7-2	NA	few	TGTGCCAGCAGCCCGGGACTCCAGAGTAATGAGCAGTTCTTC	CASSPGLQSNEQFF
TRBJ2-3	TRBV20-1	TRBD2	NA	TGCAGTGCTAGAGATTGGGCTAGCGGAACCACAGATACGCAGTATTTT	CSARDWASGTTDTQYF
TRBJ2-3	TRBV7-9	NA	NA	TGTGCCAGCAGCTTAAGCCAGCGCCCCCGCACAGATACGCAGTATTTT	CASSLSQRPRTDTQYF
TRBJ1-1	TRBV3-1	NA	NA	TGTGCCAGCGCCCCAAACGGGAACACTGAAGCTTTCTTT	CASAPNGNTEAFF
TRBJ1-1	TRBV12-3/TRBV12-4	NA	once	TGTGCCAGCGAACGTTCTGTGGGCCATGAAGCTTTCTTT	CASERSVGHEAFF
TRBJ1-1	TRBV29-1	NA	few	TGCAGCGTTGAAGACACAGTGCAAGCTTTCTTT	CSVEDTVQAFF
TRBJ1-2	TRBV13	TRBD1	NA	TGTGCCAGCAGCGTGGCCGGGACAGACTATGGCTACACCTTC	CASSVAGTDYGYTF
TRBJ2-2	TRBV7-2	TRBD2	many	TGTGCCAGCAGGAAAAATGGCGGGAGGGGGGCCGGGGAGCTGTTTTTT	CASRKNGGRGAGELFF
TRBJ2-7	TRBV5-1	NA	many	TGCGCCAGCAGCTTCTTCGAACCCGGGCACGAGCAGTACTTC	CASSFFEPGHEQYF
TRBJ2-1	TRBV12-3/TRBV12-4	TRBD2	few	TGTGCCAGCAGTGGACTAGATGGCCGTTCCAATGAGCAGTTCTTC	CASSGLDGRSNEQFF
TRBJ2-3	TRBV7-2	NA	NA	TGTGCCAGCAGCTTAGAGGTAGCGGCTTGGGATACGCAGTATTTT	CASSLEVAAWDTQYF
TRBJ2-3	TRBV29-1	NA	NA	TGCAGCGCAGGGCAGGAAAACACAGATACGCAGTATTTT	CSAGQENTDTQYF
TRBJ2-1	TRBV11-2	NA	few	TGTGCCAGCAGCTTAGGACCCAACTCTGAGCAGTTCTTC	CASSLGPNSEQFF
TRBJ1-1	TRBV11-2	NA	many	TGTGCCAGCAGCTTACAGGGGACCCTGCTGGGCACTGAAGCTTTCTTT	CASSLQGTLLGTEAFF
TRBJ2-3	TRBV7-9	NA	few	TGTGCCAGCAGCTTCTCGTCCGAGGGTACAACAGATACGCAGTATTTT	CASSFSSEGTTDTQYF
TRBJ2-1	TRBV3-1	NA	NA	TGTGCCAGCAGCTTGTCGGTGGTAGATGAGCAGTTCTTC	CASSLSVVDEQFF
TRBJ1-5	TRBV5-5	NA	NA	TGTGCCAGCAGCTTGGATAGCTTCGTGGGGGGACGAAATCAGCCCCAGCATTTT	CASSLDSFVGGRNQPQHF
TRBJ1-1	TRBV6-2/TRBV6-3	NA	few	TGTGCCAGCAGTTACTCGTACGGTCGGCCTGAAGCTTTCTTT	CASSYSYGRPEAFF
TRBJ2-3	TRBV9	NA	many	TGTGCCAGCAGCGTTAGCGACACGAATACGCAGTATTTT	CASSVSDTNTQYF
TRBJ1-2	TRBV6-5	NA	NA	TGTGCCAGCAGTTACCATAAGCTGGCTAACTATGGCTACACCTTC	CASSYHKLANYGYTF
TRBJ2-3	TRBV11-2	NA	NA	TGTGCCAGCAGCTTAAACCAGGATACGCAGTATTTT	CASSLNQDTQYF
TRBJ1-5	TRBV12-3/TRBV12-4	NA	few	TGTGCCAGCAGTTTAAGGGCGGGGATTCTCCTAAATCAGCCCCAGCATTTT	CASSLRAGILLNQPQHF
TRBJ2-1	TRBV5-1	TRBD2	many	TGCGCCAGCAGCCTAGCGGGGGCCTCCTACAATGAGCAGTTCTTC	CASSLAGASYNEQFF
TRBJ1-4	TRBV5-6	NA	many	TGTGCCAGCAGCTACACAGGGTCTCGCGAAAAACTGTTTTTT	CASSYTGSREKLFF
TRBJ2-6	TRBV29-1	NA	few	TGCAGCGTTGAAGTATGGAACTCTGGGGCCAACGTCCTGACTTTC	CSVEVWNSGANVLTF
TRBJ1-2	TRBV18	NA	few	TGTGCCAGCTCACCACCTACCAATCTCAGGTCAGGCTACACCTTC	CASSPPTNLRSGYTF
TRBJ2-1	TRBV2	TRBD2	NA	TGTGCCAGCAGTCGCTTTACTAGCGGGATCTATGAGCAGTTCTTC	CASSRFTSGIYEQFF
TRBJ1-2	TRBV13	NA	NA	TGTGCCAGCAGCTTCGGAGGGGCCCCCAACTATGGCTACACCTTC	CASSFGGAPNYGYTF
TRBJ2-1	TRBV12-3/TRBV12-4	NA	NA	TGTGCCAGCAACCCAAAACTCCCGAGCTCCTACAATGAGCAGTTCTTC	CASNPKLPSSYNEQFF
TRBJ2-7	TRBV4-2	TRBD1	NA	TGTGCCAGCAGCCCCAACGGACAGGCCGGCTACGAGCAGTACTTC	CASSPNGQAGYEQYF
TRBJ1-4	TRBV7-8	NA	few	TGTGCCAGCAGCTTAGCGAGGGCAGGCCAGTATGAAAAACTGTTTTTT	CASSLARAGQYEKLFF